This T cell receptor (beta chain) was recovered during a study of T-cell reconstitution after alpha-beta-depleted transplantation in children. During its preparation, the TCRbeta library received unique molecular identifiers. TCRdb re-analysed the PCR reads in MiXCR, keeping a single row per CDR3 protein. The sample holds hundreds of thousands of distinct CDR3 sequences, 9.5% to 13% seen once. Study findings and constraints: About two months after transplant, alpha-beta T cells reportedly came from several hundred expanded graft clones. By one year post-transplant, T-cell counts and diversity largely arose from T cells that were newly produced. At day 60, the high TCRbeta diversity found in some patients originated from recipient T cells and thymic progenitors that had survived.

This clonotype was detected ten times or more. Its antigen is undetermined. There are 15 residues in the CDR3. Trimming removed 0 bases at V and 6 bases at J, with 12 bases between. In germline, CDR1 is LGHNA, CDR2 YNFKEQ. V usage is TRBV4-2 and J usage is TRBJ1-3; a possible D gene is TRBD1 (6 bases). Sequenced material: peripheral blood, taken 180 days after TCRalphabeta/CD19-depleted stem cell transplant. The receptor comes from a male patient aged 2 to 9 who had a stem cell transplant for chronic granulomatous disease, so the T cells may come from the graft donor. This CDR3 is CASSQDGTGLNTIYF. CDR3 DNA sequence: TGTGCCAGCAGCCAAGATGGCACAGGGCTAAACACCATATATTTT.